This T cell receptor (beta chain) came from a study of blood T cell repertoires in COVID-19. About the study: PBMCs, B-cell-depleted T cells, or T cells provided the cDNA or gDNA that made up the material.

Original methodology: Amplification from reference gene primers served as the basis for estimated nucleated cell counts. Clones were sequenced by immunoSEQ multiplex PCR, and TCRdb holds only the in-frame ones, with some missing. V, J and clone size reflect that table, while D and trimming were determined from the DNA. The table includes about 180,000 clones, over 75% detected once. The sample holds one count of this clone. V lost 3 bases to trimming and J lost 9 bases, with 12 bases between them. The CDR3 is made up of 14 amino acids. Germline loops: CDR1 LNHNV, CDR2 YYDKDF (reference sequence). This sequence was found in a man aged 35-49 years with active or convalescent COVID-19. Material: peripheral blood. The chain is built from TRBV15 and TRBJ1-6; D is undetermined. The CDR3 loop reads CATSRVLGSSPLHF. The CDR3 DNA sequence: TGTGCCACCAGCAGGGTTCTAGGGAGTTCACCCCTCCACTTT.